This paragraph covers one T cell receptor beta chain sequence. The antigen is not known. In the PCR, 60 Vbeta and 13 Jbeta primers were used. Assay: immunoSEQ multiplex PCR; the TCRdb copy retains only in-frame clones and omits some. Of about 140,000 clones in the sample, around 72% were seen once. This specimen belongs to a study of cytomegalovirus exposure and HLA in healthy donors. Study-wide results and limits: The study carried out a later analysis of TCR beta sequences. It associated approximately 16,000 of them with specific HLA alleles at a false discovery rate of 0.05. In a later analysis, an Asian-associated ancestry cluster reportedly showed fewer N-insertions than the approximately 700-donor mean. Among TCR beta chains, those listed as cytomegalovirus-associated numbered more than 150.

Donors sampled were nominally healthy, though unrecorded immune exposures were likely. The germline V gene has CDR1 SGHNT and CDR2 YYREEE (reference sequence). V lost 1 base and J 5 bases, leaving 11 bases between the germline ends. The CDR3 extends over 14 amino acids. The clonotype was recovered from a man in his forties or fifties in good health and CMV-seronegative. The specimen sequenced was PBMCs. The V call is TRBV5-4, the J call TRBJ2-3; D gene uncertain. Here the CDR3 DNA reads TGTGCCAGCAGCTTGCGCCCGAGAGGAGATACGCAGTATTTT. Amino acids: CASSLRPRGDTQYF.